This TCR beta chain was captured by sequencing in a study of shared clonotypes between healthy human individuals. The CDR3 totals 14 residues. Germline CDR1 MGHRA, CDR2 YSYEKL. The V and J ends lost 8 bases and 2 bases, in that order; junction bases with no gene match: 9. The naive CD8 subset, CD45RO-negative cells positively selected for CCR7, excluded terminally differentiated effector memory CD45RA+ cells. Study findings and constraints: Sample collection involved blood only; tissue repertoires are likely different. Naive subsets generally had larger estimated richness than memory subsets. There were few donors, and this limited the genetic and exposure-history diversity represented.

Points on this clone: Its specificity is not known. The same CDR3 can be traced to other DNA sequences in this sample.

At a deep level, the assay was run. Measured with immunoSEQ multiplex PCR; TCRdb has only the in-frame clones, and not every one. This table has over 2,000,000 clones, about 94% appearing once. V gene TRBV4-1 combines with J gene TRBJ2-7; TRBD1 agrees at 7 bases. The sequence was obtained from a man between 18 and 29 years old in good health. Some clones in this sample may be carry-over from other donors' samples. Specimen: naive CD8+ T cells from PBMCs. The CDR3 sequence is CASSPPGTAYEQYF. The DNA for the CDR3 is TGCGCCAGCTCTCCGCCAGGGACAGCCTACGAGCAGTACTTC.